The 6 T cell receptor beta chains reported below all come from one sample, sequenced in a study of cytomegalovirus exposure and HLA in healthy donors (dated by TCRdb to the late 2010s). Preparation of the library involved the immunoSEQ multiplex PCR assay. For the multiplex PCR, a mixture combining 60 forward primers for TCR Vbeta segments and 13 reverse primers for TCR Jbeta segments was used. Not all clones reach the TCRdb copy of this immuneACCESS table, which keeps in-frame sequences only. Checked studies attribute under half of the gap to unresolved V genes and leave the rest unexplained. Present in this sample are about 160,000 clones, around four fifths of which were seen just once. The leading ten clones occupy approximately 0.87% of the sample. The sequencing sample was made of PBMCs. Receptor source: a girl aged 2 to 9 in good health and CMV-seropositive.

This CDR3 is CASSVGLAGTSTDTQYF. The DNA of the CDR3 is TGTGCCAGCAGCGTAGGGCTAGCGGGAACTAGCACAGATACGCAGTATTTT. V and J are TRBV9 and TRBJ2-3, with TRBD2 matching over 9 bases. Germline CDR1 is SGDLS and CDR2 is YYNGEE. Trimming took 0 bases from V and 0 from J; bases not matched to a gene: 5. The CDR3 spans 17 residues.

A single count supports this clone. J is TRBJ1-3 and V is TRBV4-1; 8 positions agree with TRBD1. Germline lookup yields CDR1 MGHRA and CDR2 YSYEKL. V gave up 2 bases and J gave up 7 bases; unmatched junction bases: 10. The CDR3 loop spans 16 amino acids. The CDR3 DNA follows: TGCGCCAGCAGCCAATCTACGGACAGGGTGACGAACACCATATATTTT. Amino acid sequence: CASSQSTDRVTNTIYF.

The V call is TRBV15, the J call TRBJ1-5, with 8 bases lining up with TRBD1. The CDR3 consists of 15 residues. With 1 base clipped from V and 5 bases from J, the junction kept 4 bases outside the gene matches. Germline V CDR1 and CDR2: LNHNV, YYDKDF (reference sequence). CDR3 sequence (DNA): TGTGCCACCAGCAGAGCCGGGACAGGTTATCAGCCCCAGCATTTT. Translating gives CATSRAGTGYQPQHF.

CDR3 bases: TGCGCCAGCAGAGAGGGCGGGGGCACAGATACGCAGTATTTT. It translates to CASREGGGTDTQYF. The rearrangement uses TRBV4-1 and TRBJ2-3; D may be TRBD2 (6 bases). Germline V gives CDR1 MGHRA, CDR2 YSYEKL. V was cut by 6 bases and J by 1 base, with 11 bases left in between. This CDR3 is 14 amino acids long.

This chain uses TRBV5-4 with TRBJ2-7; possibly TRBD2 for D (6 bases). V gave up 4 bases and J gave up 0 bases, with 14 bases separating them. Germline values: CDR1 SGHNT, CDR2 YYREEE (reference sequence). The CDR3 extends over 15 amino acids. The CDR3 nucleotides are TGTGCCAGCAGCCTTGGAGGGACGGGCTCCTACGAGCAGTACTTC. Translation: CASSLGGTGSYEQYF.

This chain uses TRBV5-8 with TRBJ1-1, with TRBD1 as a possible D gene (5 bases). Germline V gene data show CDR1 as SGHTS and CDR2 as YDEGEE. The CDR3 spans 14 residues. The V gene lost 4 bases and the J gene lost 5 bases, with 15 bases spanning the gap. The DNA of the CDR3 is TGTGCCAGCAGCCTGGAGGGGAGGGGAACTGAAGCTTTCTTT. This gives the protein CASSLEGRGTEAFF.